This T cell receptor beta chain was profiled in a study of Ad26.COV2.S vaccination and SARS-CoV-2 variants. Treatment indicated: roughly 19 received Ad26.COV2.S at low or high dose, single or two shots; about 5 received placebo; per-sample allocation not given. Sampling happened 63 days after the first vaccine or placebo injection. The protocol was immunoSEQ multiplex PCR, while the TCRdb copy is restricted to in-frame clones and leaves out a portion. This table holds roughly 700,000 clones, 89% found once. The CDR3 is made up of 14 amino acids. Germline CDR1 SGHTA, CDR2 FQGTGA. Trimming took 1 base from V and 6 from J, leaving 11 bases between them.

The rearrangement joins TRBV7-3 to TRBJ2-3, with TRBD2 as a possible D gene (7 bases). This TCR was sampled from a person aged 18-65 years who received the Ad26.COV2.S COVID-19 vaccine or a placebo. The sample here was peripheral blood, taken in a trial of Ad26.COV2.S vaccine versus placebo. This chain's CDR3 is CASSLNGGRDTQYF. CDR3 nucleotides: TGTGCCAGCAGCTTAAACGGGGGGCGTGATACGCAGTATTTT. Drawing the rest from reference TRBV7-3 and TRBJ2-3, the complete variable domain is GAGVSQTPSNKVTEKGKYVELRCDPISGHTALYWYRQSLGQGPEFLIYFQGTGAADDSGLPNDRFFAVRPEGSVSTLKIQRTERGDSAVYLCASSLNGGRDTQYFGPGTRLTVL.